A single T cell receptor (beta chain) is shown here with its context. Its antigen remains undetermined. No much larger clone is present one base from it, and per-base qualities are unavailable. The data derive from a study of shared T cell receptors in the human thymus (dated by TCRdb to 2020 to 2023). Background for the entire study: The study investigated the way shared, self-reactive T-cell receptor alpha chains are produced in the human thymus.

Library preparation was by the immunoSEQ multiplex PCR assay. Here the immuneACCESS table is served through TCRdb, limited to in-frame sequences with V and J called. Missing clones are a known gap in these copies; in checked studies unresolved V genes cover under half, and the rest lacks a known reason. Within this sample are under 850,000 clones, with over 75% of them counted one time only. The ten largest clonotypes hold over 0.008% of the sample. The V end gives up 1 base and the J end 2 bases, leaving 5 bases in the junction not matched to a gene. Looking up the germline V gene yields CDR1 SGHAT and CDR2 FQNNGV. CDR3 length: 16 amino acids, cysteine to phenylalanine. CDR3 DNA is the only sequence kept; it has 48 bases, read in frame from the first base. These data also formed part of another study, on human thymus T cells. The second investigation adds: Immunologically healthy infants undergoing open corrective cardiac surgery for congenital heart defects in Finland were used as donors. The thymus tissue came from surgical resects taken out during corrective cardiac surgery. Usage of V and J gene segments appeared to be biased in both the thymic and the peripheral blood repertoires. Highly overlapping thymic TCR repertoires among unrelated individuals were reported in the related research. TCR alpha and beta repertoires from seven to nine infant thymus samples and a few related peripheral blood samples were characterized in the study. The infant donors were about 6 to 250 days old, and the cohort included over five males and a couple of females. Thymocytes were released mechanically from tissue and stored at -70 °C as pellets of about 9-32 million cells. Genomic DNA was extracted from frozen cell pellets with a QIAsymphony instrument. The immunoSEQ multiplex PCR assay was used to amplify the TCRB and TCRAD loci from a standardized amount of quality-controlled genomic DNA. The V(D)J region was spanned by amplicons of a length sufficient to cover the CDR3 and to identify V and J genes. Through the commercial immunoSEQ service, the amplicons were sequenced on an Illumina platform. Corrections for primer bias and sequencing errors followed previously described methods, while TCRAD and TCRB definitions were based on the IMGT database. Repertoires were analysed with immunoSEQ Analyzer 3.0 and VDJTools, covering basic statistics, V/J segment usage, diversity estimates, rarefaction and pairwise overlap. Diversity was estimated using the Chao1, ChaoE, Efron-Thisted, Shannon and inverse Simpson indices, and was also estimated on datasets down-sampled to the size of the smallest sample. Repertoire overlap used strict matching of CDR3 nucleotide sequence, V gene and J gene, with Jaccard-based multidimensional scaling clustering. On average, roughly 800,000 unique TCRB clonotypes were obtained from thymus samples, compared with some 84,000 from blood samples.

The sequence was collected from a boy in the first two years of life with a congenital heart defect. Donor details come from another sample of the same person, matched by shared clones. The sample comprised thymocytes. This chain joins TRBV11-2 to TRBJ2-1, with 7 bases in between that match TRBD2. The encoded CDR3 is CASSLACGSAYNEQFF. The nucleotide sequence is given as TGTGCCAGCAGCTTAGCGTGCGGGAGCGCCTACAATGAGCAGTTCTTC.